Below, 15 T cell receptor beta chains from the same sample are listed, as sequenced in a study of T cell responses to AZD1222 COVID-19 vaccine. Method: immunoSEQ multiplex PCR; TCRdb's copy keeps in-frame clones and lacks some. The table has some 120,000 clones, 87% seen once; the top ten hold 1.5%. The sequenced sample was peripheral blood, obtained on day 0 of AZD1222 vaccination. The origin of the receptors is an adult in good health.

This clone was found once. The rearrangement links TRBV4-3 to TRBJ1-2; D is unresolved. Trimming left V 2 bases short and J 11 bases short, with 12 bases between. CDR3 length: 12 residues. Germline CDR1 is LGHNA and CDR2 is YSLEER. CDR3: CASSQIGSGYTF. CDR3 DNA sequence: TGCGCCAGCAGCCAAATAGGTAGTGGGTACACCTTC.

CDR3 region: CASSQGMTTRGAFF. CDR3 sequence (DNA): TGTGCCAGCAGCCAAGGAATGACTACGAGAGGAGCTTTCTTT. This sequence joins TRBV4-2 and TRBJ1-1; D unresolved. V was shortened by 1 base and J by 10 bases, with 16 bases between the two germline ends. The CDR3 totals 14 residues. The germline V gene has CDR1 LGHNA and CDR2 YNFKEQ.

The chain carries TRBV28 and TRBJ2-7; D not certain. The germline V gene encodes CDR1 MDHEN and CDR2 SYDVKM. CDR3 length: 12 residues. Trimming left V 3 bases short and J 7 bases short, with 10 bases between. CDR3 coding DNA: TGTGCCAGCAGTTTTCCTCTCGGGGAGCAGTACTTC. As protein: CASSFPLGEQYF.

The chain couples TRBV10-3 to TRBJ1-4; D is possibly TRBD1 (6 bases). The germline gives CDR1 ENHRY, CDR2 SYGVKD. V lost 0 bases and J 5 bases, leaving 7 bases between the germline ends. CDR3 length equals 14 residues. Written as DNA, the CDR3 is TGTGCCATCAGTGAGTCGAGGGGGAATGAAAAACTGTTTTTT. Translation: CAISESRGNEKLFF.

V usage is TRBV6-1 and J usage is TRBJ2-3, with no clear D. V was pared by 1 base and J by 2 bases, with 10 bases between. CDR3 size: 15 residues. Germline V gene data show CDR1 as MNHNS and CDR2 as SASEGT. The CDR3 spells CASSEVAAYTDTQYF. The CDR3 nucleotides read TGTGCCAGCAGTGAAGTGGCAGCGTACACAGATACGCAGTATTTT.

V and J are TRBV6-5 and TRBJ1-5; D ambiguous. The germline V gene encodes CDR1 MNHEY and CDR2 SVGAGI. CDR3 length equals 13 residues. Trimming removed 2 bases from V and 5 bases from J, with 7 bases in between. The CDR3 is CASSYGRDQPQHF. CDR3 DNA sequence: TGTGCCAGCAGTTACGGGCGGGATCAGCCCCAGCATTTT.

The chain combines TRBV6-5 with TRBJ1-2, with D perhaps TRBD1 (5 bases). Trimming removed 1 base at V and 0 bases at J, with 9 bases between. The CDR3 consists of 15 residues. Germline V gene sequence: CDR1 MNHEY, CDR2 SVGAGI. The CDR3 loop reads CASSYFQGTNYGYTF. For the CDR3, the DNA is TGTGCCAGCAGTTACTTCCAGGGAACTAACTATGGCTACACCTTC.

This clone showed up just once. The V call is TRBV5-4, the J call TRBJ2-3; possible D gene TRBD2, 5 bases. Germline CDR1 reads SGHNT; CDR2 reads YYREEE (reference sequence). Between the trimmed V and J ends, which lost 6 bases and 1 base, there was a span of 12 bases. The CDR3 has 14 residues. The CDR3 DNA follows: TGTGCCAGCACCCTCACTAGTGGCACAGATACGCAGTATTTT. Translation: CASTLTSGTDTQYF. Complete variable domain (other parts from reference TRBV5-4 and TRBJ2-3): ETGVTQSPTHLIKTRGQQVTLRCSSQSGHNTVSWYQQALGQGPQFIFQYYREEENGRGNFPPRFSGLQFPNYSSELNVNALELDDSALYLCASTLTSGTDTQYFGPGTRLTVL.

The rearrangement uses TRBV28 and TRBJ1-2; 9 nucleotides match TRBD1. The CDR3 runs 15 residues. Germline CDR1 reads MDHEN; CDR2 reads SYDVKM. J lost 4 bases, V lost 6 bases, and 9 bases had no gene match. CDR3 sequence: CASRSTGGVGYGYTF. Here the CDR3 DNA reads TGTGCCAGCAGGTCCACAGGGGGCGTAGGCTATGGCTACACCTTC.

The J gene is TRBJ2-7, the V gene TRBV6-5, with 9 bases aligning to TRBD1. The trim removed 6 bases at V and 2 bases at J, leaving 2 bases unmatched. Germline V gene data show CDR1 as MNHEY and CDR2 as SVGAGI. This CDR3 comprises 13 residues. This chain's CDR3 is CASRRQGAYEQYF. DNA of the CDR3: TGTGCCAGCAGAAGACAGGGGGCCTACGAGCAGTACTTC.

This clone was counted a few times. The V call is TRBV7-3, the J call TRBJ1-5; D unclear. Trimming shortened V by 4 bases and J by 0 bases, and 4 bases separated the two germline ends. Germline V gene data show CDR1 as SGHTA and CDR2 as FQGTGA. CDR3 size: 13 residues. The CDR3 nucleotides are TGTGCCAGCAGCTCAAGTAGCAATCAGCCCCAGCATTTT. Its protein product is CASSSSSNQPQHF.

This chain uses TRBV4-1 with TRBJ2-7; D ambiguous. V lost 0 bases and J 3 bases, leaving 18 bases between the germline ends. Germline CDR1 reads MGHRA; CDR2 reads YSYEKL. The CDR3 has 17 amino acids. CDR3 nucleotides: TGCGCCAGCAGCCAAGATCTGGGAATTCCTACGAGCTACGAGCAGTACTTC. The encoded protein is CASSQDLGIPTSYEQYF.

This rearrangement joins TRBV7-9 to TRBJ1-2; D gene ambiguous. V gave up 6 bases and J gave up 2 bases, with 22 bases separating them. Germline V gene data show CDR1 as SEHNR and CDR2 as FQNEAQ (reference sequence). This CDR3 region has 17 residues. The CDR3 is CASRKSVLSLSNYGYTF. Written as DNA, the CDR3 is TGTGCCAGCAGAAAATCGGTCCTCAGCCTGTCCAACTATGGCTACACCTTC.

The V and J genes are TRBV6-5 and TRBJ1-2, with 8 positions matching TRBD1. CDR3 length: 14 amino acids. V gave up 0 bases and J gave up 5 bases; unmatched junction bases: 2. In germline, CDR1 is MNHEY, CDR2 SVGAGI. The CDR3 region has the DNA TGTGCCAGCAGTTACTCGAGACAGGGGTATGGCTACACCTTC. Amino acids: CASSYSRQGYGYTF.

This chain links TRBV28 with TRBJ2-3, with TRBD1 matching over 7 bases. Trimming removed 1 base from V and 10 bases from J; junction bases left unmatched: 2. The germline gives CDR1 MDHEN, CDR2 SYDVKM. CDR3 length: 12 amino acids. CDR3 sequence reads: CASSLLGQPQYF. In DNA, the CDR3 is TGTGCCAGCAGTTTATTGGGACAGCCGCAGTATTTT.